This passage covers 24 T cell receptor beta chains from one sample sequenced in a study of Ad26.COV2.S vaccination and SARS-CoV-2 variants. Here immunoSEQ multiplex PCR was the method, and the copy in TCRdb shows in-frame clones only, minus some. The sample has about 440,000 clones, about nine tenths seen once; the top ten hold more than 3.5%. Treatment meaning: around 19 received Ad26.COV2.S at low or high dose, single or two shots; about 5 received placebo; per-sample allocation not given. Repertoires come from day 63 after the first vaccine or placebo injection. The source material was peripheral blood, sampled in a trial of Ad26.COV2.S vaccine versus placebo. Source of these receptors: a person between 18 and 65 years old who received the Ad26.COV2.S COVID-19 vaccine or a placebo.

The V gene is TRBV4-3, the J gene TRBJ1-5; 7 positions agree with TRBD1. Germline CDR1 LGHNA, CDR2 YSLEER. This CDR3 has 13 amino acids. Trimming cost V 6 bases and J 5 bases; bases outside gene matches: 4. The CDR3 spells CASSPDRYQPQHF. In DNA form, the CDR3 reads TGCGCCAGCAGTCCGGACAGGTATCAGCCCCAGCATTTT.

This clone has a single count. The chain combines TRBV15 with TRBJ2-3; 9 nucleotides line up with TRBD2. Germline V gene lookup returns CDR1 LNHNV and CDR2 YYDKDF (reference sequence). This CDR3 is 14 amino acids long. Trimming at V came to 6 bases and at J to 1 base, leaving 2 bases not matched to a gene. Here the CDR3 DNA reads TGTGCCACCAGTAGCGGGAGTGGCACAGATACGCAGTATTTT. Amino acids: CATSSGSGTDTQYF.

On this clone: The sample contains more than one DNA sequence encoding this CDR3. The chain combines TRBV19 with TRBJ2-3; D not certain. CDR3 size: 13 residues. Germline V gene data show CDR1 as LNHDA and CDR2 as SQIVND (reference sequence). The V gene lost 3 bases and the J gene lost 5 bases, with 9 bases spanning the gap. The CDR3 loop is CASSIRPGDTQYF. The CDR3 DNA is TGTGCCAGTAGTATTAGGCCGGGAGATACGCAGTATTTT.

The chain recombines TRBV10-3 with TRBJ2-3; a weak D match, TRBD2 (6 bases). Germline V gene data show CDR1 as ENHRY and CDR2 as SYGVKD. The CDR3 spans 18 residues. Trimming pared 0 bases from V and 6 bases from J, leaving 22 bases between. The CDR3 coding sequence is TGTGCCATCAGTGAGTCTATGGGCGGGGTCACTACACAGGATACGCAGTATTTT. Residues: CAISESMGGVTTQDTQYF.

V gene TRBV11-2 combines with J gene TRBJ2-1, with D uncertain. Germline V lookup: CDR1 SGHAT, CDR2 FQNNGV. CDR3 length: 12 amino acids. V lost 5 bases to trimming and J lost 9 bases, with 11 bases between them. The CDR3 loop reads CASSGVNSEQFF. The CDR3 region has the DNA TGTGCCAGCAGCGGGGTGAATAGTGAGCAGTTCTTC. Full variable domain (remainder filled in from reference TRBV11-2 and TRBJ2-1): EAGVAQSPRYKIIEKRQSVAFWCNPISGHATLYWYQQILGQGPKLLIQFQNNGVVDDSQLPKDRFSAERLKGVDSTLKIQPAKLEDSAVYLCASSGVNSEQFFGPGTRLTVL.

Here the CDR3 reads CASCGPGRAYEQYF. The CDR3, as DNA: TGTGCCAGCTGTGGGCCAGGGAGAGCCTACGAGCAGTACTTC. This chain connects TRBV28 to TRBJ2-7, with D perhaps given as TRBD1 or TRBD2 (5 bases each). The CDR3 covers 14 residues. V was cut by 8 bases and J by 2 bases, with 16 bases left in between. CDR1 and CDR2 (germline): MDHEN, SYDVKM.

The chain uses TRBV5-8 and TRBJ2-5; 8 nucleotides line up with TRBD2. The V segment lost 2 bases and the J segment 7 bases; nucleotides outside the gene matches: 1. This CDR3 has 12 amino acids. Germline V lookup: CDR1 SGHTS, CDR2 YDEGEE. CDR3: CASSFTSGTQYF. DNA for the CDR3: TGTGCCAGCAGCTTCACTAGCGGGACCCAGTACTTC.

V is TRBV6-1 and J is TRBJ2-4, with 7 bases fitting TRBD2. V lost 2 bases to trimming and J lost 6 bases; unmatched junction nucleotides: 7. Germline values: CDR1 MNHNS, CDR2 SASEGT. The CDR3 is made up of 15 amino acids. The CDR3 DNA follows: TGTGCCAGCAGTGAATTGGGGGGGTATACAAACATTCAGTACTTC. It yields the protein CASSELGGYTNIQYF.

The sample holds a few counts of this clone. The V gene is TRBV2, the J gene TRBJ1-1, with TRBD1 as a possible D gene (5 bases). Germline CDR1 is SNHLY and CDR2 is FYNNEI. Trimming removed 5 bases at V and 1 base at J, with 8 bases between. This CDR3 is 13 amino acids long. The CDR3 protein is CASSIQGNTEAFF. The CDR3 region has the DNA TGTGCCAGCAGTATTCAGGGGAACACTGAAGCTTTCTTT.

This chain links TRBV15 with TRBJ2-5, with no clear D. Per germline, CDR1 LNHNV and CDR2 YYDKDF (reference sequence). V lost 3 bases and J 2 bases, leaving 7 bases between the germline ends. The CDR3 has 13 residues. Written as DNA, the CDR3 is TGTGCCACCAGCAGGGACGGTCAAGAGACCCAGTACTTC. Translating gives CATSRDGQETQYF. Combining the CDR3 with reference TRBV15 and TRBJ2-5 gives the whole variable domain DAMVIQNPRYQVTQFGKPVTLSCSQTLNHNVMYWYQQKSSQAPKLLFHYYDKDFNNEADTPDNFQSRRPNTSFCFLDIRSPGLGDTAMYLCATSRDGQETQYFGPGTRLLVL.

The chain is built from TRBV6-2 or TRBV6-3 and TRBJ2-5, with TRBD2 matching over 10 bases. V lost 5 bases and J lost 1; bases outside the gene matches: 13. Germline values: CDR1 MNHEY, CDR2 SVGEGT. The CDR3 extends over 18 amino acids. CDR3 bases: TGTGCCAGCAGTCTGGGGCTAGCGGGAGTGGTAGTCCAAGAGACCCAGTACTTC. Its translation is CASSLGLAGVVVQETQYF.

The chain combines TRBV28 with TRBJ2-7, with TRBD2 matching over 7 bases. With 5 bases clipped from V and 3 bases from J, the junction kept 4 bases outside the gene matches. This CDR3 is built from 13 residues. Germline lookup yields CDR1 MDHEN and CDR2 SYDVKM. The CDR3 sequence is CASSRGTNYEQYF. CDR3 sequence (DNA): TGTGCCAGCAGTCGGGGGACTAACTACGAGCAGTACTTC.

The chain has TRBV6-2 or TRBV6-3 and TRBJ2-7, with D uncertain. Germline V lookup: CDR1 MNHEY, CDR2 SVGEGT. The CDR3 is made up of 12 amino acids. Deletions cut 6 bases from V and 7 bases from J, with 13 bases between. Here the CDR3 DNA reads TGTGCCAGCAGCGGTCCTATTTGGGAGCAGTACTTC. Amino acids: CASSGPIWEQYF.

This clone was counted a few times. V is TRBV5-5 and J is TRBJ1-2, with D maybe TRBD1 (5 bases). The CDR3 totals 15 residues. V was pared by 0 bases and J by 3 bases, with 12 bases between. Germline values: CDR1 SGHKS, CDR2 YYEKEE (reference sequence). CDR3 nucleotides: TGTGCCAGCAGCTTGGCAGGGACGGGTCACTATGGCTACACCTTC. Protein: CASSLAGTGHYGYTF.

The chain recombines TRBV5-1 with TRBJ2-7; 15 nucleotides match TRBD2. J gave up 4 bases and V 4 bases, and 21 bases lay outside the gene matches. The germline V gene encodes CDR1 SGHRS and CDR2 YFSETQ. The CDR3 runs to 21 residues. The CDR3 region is CASSQTKWTSGRVRPLYEQYF. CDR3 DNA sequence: TGCGCCAGCAGCCAGACCAAATGGACTAGCGGGAGGGTCAGGCCTTTATACGAGCAGTACTTC.

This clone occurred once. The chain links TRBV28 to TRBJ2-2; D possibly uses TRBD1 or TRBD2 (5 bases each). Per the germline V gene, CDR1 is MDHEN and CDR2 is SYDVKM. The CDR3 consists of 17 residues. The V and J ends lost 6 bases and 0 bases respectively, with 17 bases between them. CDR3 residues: CASSADLPGPNTGELFF. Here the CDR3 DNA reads TGTGCCAGCAGCGCCGATCTCCCGGGACCGAACACCGGGGAGCTGTTTTTT. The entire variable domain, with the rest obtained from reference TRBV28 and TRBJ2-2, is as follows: DVKVTQSSRYLVKRTGEKVFLECVQDMDHENMFWYRQDPGLGLRLIYFSYDVKMKEKGDIPEGYSVSREKKERFSLILESASTNQTSMYLCASSADLPGPNTGELFFGEGSRLTVL.

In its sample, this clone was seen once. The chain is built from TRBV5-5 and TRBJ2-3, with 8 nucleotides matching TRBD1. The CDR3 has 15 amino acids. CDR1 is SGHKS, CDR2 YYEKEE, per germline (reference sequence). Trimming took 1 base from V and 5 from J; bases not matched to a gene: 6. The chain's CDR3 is CASSLRQGARDTQYF. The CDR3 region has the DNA TGTGCCAGCAGCTTGAGGCAGGGGGCGAGAGATACGCAGTATTTT.

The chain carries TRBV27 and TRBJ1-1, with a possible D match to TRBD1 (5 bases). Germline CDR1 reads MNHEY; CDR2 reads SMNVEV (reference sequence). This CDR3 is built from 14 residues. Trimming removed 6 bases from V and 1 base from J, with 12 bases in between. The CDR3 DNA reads TGTGCCAGCAGGCCGGGACGGACGAACACTGAAGCTTTCTTT. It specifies CASRPGRTNTEAFF.

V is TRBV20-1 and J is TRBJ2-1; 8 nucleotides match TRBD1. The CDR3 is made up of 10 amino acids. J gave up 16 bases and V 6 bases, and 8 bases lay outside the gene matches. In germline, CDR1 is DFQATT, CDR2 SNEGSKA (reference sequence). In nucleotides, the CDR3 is TGCAGTGCCACCGGGACAGGATTTTTCTTC. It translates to CSATGTGFFF.

CDR3 residues: CATSDPGGPGDEQFF. Written as DNA, the CDR3 is TGTGCCACCAGTGACCCGGGAGGGCCGGGGGATGAGCAGTTCTTC. The chain uses TRBV24-1 and TRBJ2-1, with 8 positions matching TRBD2. Germline V gives CDR1 KGHDR, CDR2 SFDVKD. The CDR3 is 15 amino acids. J gave up 8 bases and V 4 bases, and 9 bases lay outside the gene matches.

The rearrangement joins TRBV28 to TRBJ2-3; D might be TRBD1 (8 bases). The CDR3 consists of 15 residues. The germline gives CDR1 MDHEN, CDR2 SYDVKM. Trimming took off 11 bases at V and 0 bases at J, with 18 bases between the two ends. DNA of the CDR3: TGTGCCGGGCAACAGGGGGGGGGAAGCACAGATACGCAGTATTTT. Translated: CAGQQGGGSTDTQYF.

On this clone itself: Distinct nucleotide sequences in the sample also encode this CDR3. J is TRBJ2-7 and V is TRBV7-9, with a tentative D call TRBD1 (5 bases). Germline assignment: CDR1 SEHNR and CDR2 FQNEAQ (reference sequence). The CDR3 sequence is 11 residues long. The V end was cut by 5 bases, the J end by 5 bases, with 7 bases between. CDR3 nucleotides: TGTGCCAGCAGCCTAGGGGACGAGCAGTACTTC. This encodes CASSLGDEQYF.

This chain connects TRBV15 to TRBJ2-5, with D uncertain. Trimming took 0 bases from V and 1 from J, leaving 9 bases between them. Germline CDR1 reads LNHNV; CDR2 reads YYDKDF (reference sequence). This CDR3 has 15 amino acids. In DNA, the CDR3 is TGTGCCACCAGCAGAGATCCGGCTATCCAAGAGACCCAGTACTTC. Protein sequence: CATSRDPAIQETQYF.

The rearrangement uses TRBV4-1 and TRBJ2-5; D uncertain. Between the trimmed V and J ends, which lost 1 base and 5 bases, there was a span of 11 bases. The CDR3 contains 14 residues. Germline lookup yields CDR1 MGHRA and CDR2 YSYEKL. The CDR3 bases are TGCGCCAGCAGCCAAGGCCAGACCTCGGAGACCCAGTACTTC. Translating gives CASSQGQTSETQYF.